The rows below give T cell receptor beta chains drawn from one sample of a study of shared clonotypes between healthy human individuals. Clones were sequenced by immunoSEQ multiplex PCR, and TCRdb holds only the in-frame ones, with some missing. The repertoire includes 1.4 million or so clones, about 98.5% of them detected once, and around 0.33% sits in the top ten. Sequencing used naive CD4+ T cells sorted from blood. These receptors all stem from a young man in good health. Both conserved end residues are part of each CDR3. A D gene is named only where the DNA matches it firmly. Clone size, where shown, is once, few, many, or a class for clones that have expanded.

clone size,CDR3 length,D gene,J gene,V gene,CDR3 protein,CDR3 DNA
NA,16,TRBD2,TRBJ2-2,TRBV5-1,CASSRGLAGDTGELFF,TGCGCCAGCAGCAGGGGACTAGCGGGAGATACCGGGGAGCTGTTTTTT
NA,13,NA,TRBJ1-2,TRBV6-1,CASSEGVVYGYTF,TGTGCCAGCAGTGAAGGGGTGGTCTATGGCTACACCTTC
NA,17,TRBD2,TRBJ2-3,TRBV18,CASSLLTSGSLLDTQYF,TGTGCCAGCTCACTGCTTACTAGCGGGAGCTTGTTAGATACGCAGTATTTT
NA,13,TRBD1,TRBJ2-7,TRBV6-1,CASSLDRAYEQYF,TGTGCCAGCAGTTTGGACAGGGCCTACGAGCAGTACTTC
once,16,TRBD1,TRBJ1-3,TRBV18,CASSPRTGSSGNTIYF,TGTGCCAGCTCACCGAGGACAGGGAGCTCTGGAAACACCATATATTTT
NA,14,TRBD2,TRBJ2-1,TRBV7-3,CASSLTSEYNEQFF,TGTGCCAGCAGCTTGACTAGCGAGTACAATGAGCAGTTCTTC
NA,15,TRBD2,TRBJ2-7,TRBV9,CASSVRAGAVYEQYF,TGTGCCAGCAGCGTAAGGGCGGGAGCGGTCTACGAGCAGTACTTC
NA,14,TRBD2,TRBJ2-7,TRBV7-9,CASSPLAGPIEQYF,TGTGCCAGCAGTCCACTAGCGGGACCCATCGAGCAGTACTTC
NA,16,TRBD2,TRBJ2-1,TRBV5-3,CARNPGGDSFYNEQFF,TGTGCCAGAAACCCCGGGGGGGACTCATTCTACAATGAGCAGTTCTTC
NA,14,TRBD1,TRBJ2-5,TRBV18,CASSPTGGVETQYF,TGTGCCAGCTCACCGACAGGGGGCGTTGAGACCCAGTACTTC
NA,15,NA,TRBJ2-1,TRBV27,CASSLTGLVRNEQFF,TGTGCCAGCAGTTTAACGGGACTCGTGAGGAATGAGCAGTTCTTC
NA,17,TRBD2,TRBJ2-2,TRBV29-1,CSVGSPPGTSGRGELFF,TGCAGCGTTGGCTCCCCGCCCGGGACTAGCGGGAGGGGGGAGCTGTTTTTT
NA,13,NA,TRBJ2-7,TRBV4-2,CASSPFPGNEQYF,TGTGCCAGCAGCCCTTTCCCCGGGAACGAGCAGTACTTC
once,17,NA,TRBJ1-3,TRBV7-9,CASSPLGGADSGNTIYF,TGTGCCAGCAGCCCACTCGGGGGAGCCGACTCTGGAAACACCATATATTTT
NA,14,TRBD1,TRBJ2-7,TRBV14,CASSPGTGLYEQYF,TGTGCCAGCAGCCCCGGGACAGGACTGTACGAGCAGTACTTC
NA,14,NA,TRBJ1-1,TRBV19,CASREEGPRTEAFF,TGTGCCAGTAGGGAAGAGGGGCCCCGCACTGAAGCTTTCTTT
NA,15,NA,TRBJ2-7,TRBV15,CATSRDLAGSREQYF,TGTGCCACCAGCAGAGATTTGGCGGGAAGCAGGGAGCAGTACTTC
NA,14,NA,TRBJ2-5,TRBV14,CASSQNPPQETQYF,TGTGCCAGCAGCCAGAACCCCCCCCAAGAGACCCAGTACTTC
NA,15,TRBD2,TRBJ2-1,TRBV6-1,CASRLAVSSYNEQFF,TGTGCCAGCAGACTAGCGGTAAGCTCCTACAATGAGCAGTTCTTC
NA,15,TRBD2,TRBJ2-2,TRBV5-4,CASSLSGSSAGELFF,TGTGCCAGCAGCCTTAGCGGGAGTAGCGCCGGGGAGCTGTTTTTT
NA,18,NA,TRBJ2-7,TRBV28,CASSLVFDERPGVYEQYF,TGTGCCAGCAGTTTAGTTTTCGACGAACGTCCCGGGGTATACGAGCAGTACTTC
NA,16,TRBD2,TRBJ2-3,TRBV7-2,CASSPRSGRWPDTQYF,TGTGCCAGCAGCCCGAGAAGCGGGAGGTGGCCAGATACGCAGTATTTT
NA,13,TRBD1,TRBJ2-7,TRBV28,CASSWTGGYEQYF,TGTGCCAGCAGCTGGACAGGGGGGTACGAGCAGTACTTC
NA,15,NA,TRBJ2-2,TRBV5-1,CASSVPTGNTGELFF,TGCGCCAGCAGCGTACCCACAGGGAACACCGGGGAGCTGTTTTTT
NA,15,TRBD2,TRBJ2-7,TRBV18,CASSPPLAGGYEQYF,TGTGCCAGCTCACCTCCACTAGCGGGAGGGTACGAGCAGTACTTC
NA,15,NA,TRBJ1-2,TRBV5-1,CASSLGGPNNYGYTF,TGCGCCAGCAGCTTGGGTGGACCTAACAACTATGGCTACACCTTC
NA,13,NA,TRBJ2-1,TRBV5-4,CASRKVDLVEQFF,TGTGCCAGCAGAAAGGTCGATCTGGTTGAGCAGTTCTTC
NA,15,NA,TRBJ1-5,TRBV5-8,CASNPQDRHNQPQHF,TGTGCCAGCAACCCTCAAGACAGACACAATCAGCCCCAGCATTTT
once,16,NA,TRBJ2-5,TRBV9,CASSVGGALPEETQYF,TGTGCCAGCAGCGTAGGCGGCGCTTTGCCAGAAGAGACCCAGTACTTC
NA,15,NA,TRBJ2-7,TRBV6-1,CASSEALHYSYEQYF,TGTGCCAGCAGTGAAGCGCTTCACTACTCCTACGAGCAGTACTTC
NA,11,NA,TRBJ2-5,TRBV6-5,CASSSRETQYF,TGTGCCAGCAGTTCCAGGGAGACCCAGTACTTC
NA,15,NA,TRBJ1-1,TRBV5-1,CASSLAPGAVSEAFF,TGCGCCAGCAGCTTGGCTCCGGGGGCGGTGTCTGAAGCTTTCTTT
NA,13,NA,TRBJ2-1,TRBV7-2,CASSLEGRAVKFF,TGTGCCAGCAGCTTAGAGGGCCGGGCGGTTAAGTTCTTC
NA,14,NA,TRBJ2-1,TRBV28,CASSWDWVRNEQFF,TGTGCCAGCAGTTGGGACTGGGTCCGGAATGAGCAGTTCTTC
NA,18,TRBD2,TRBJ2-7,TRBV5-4,CASSPGQFSETSGNEQYF,TGTGCCAGCAGCCCGGGACAGTTTAGCGAAACTAGCGGGAACGAGCAGTACTTC
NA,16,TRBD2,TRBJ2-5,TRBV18,CASSPRLAGVQETQYF,TGTGCCAGCTCACCCCGACTAGCGGGAGTACAAGAGACCCAGTACTTC
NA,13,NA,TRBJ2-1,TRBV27,CANIRGNLNEQFF,TGTGCAAACATTAGGGGGAACCTCAATGAGCAGTTCTTC
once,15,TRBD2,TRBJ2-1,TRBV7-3,CASSTTSGSLGEQFF,TGTGCCAGCAGCACAACTAGCGGGAGTTTGGGTGAGCAGTTCTTC
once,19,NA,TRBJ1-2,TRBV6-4,CASSDQKKPGLRGGYGYTF,TGTGCCAGCAGTGACCAGAAAAAACCGGGACTTCGGGGAGGGTATGGCTACACCTTC
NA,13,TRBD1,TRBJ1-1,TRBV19,CASIGTVNTEAFF,TGTGCCAGTATCGGGACAGTCAACACTGAAGCTTTCTTT
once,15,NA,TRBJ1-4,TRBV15,CATSRDGQGGEKLFF,TGTGCCACCAGCAGAGATGGTCAGGGAGGTGAAAAACTGTTTTTT
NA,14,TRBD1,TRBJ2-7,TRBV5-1,CASNTGGAGYEQYF,TGCGCCAGCAATACAGGGGGCGCCGGATACGAGCAGTACTTC
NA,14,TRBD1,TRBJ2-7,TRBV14,CASSQPRQGAKQYF,TGTGCCAGCAGCCAACCAAGACAGGGAGCGAAACAGTACTTC
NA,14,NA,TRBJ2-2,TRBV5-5,CASSFLGRIGELFF,TGTGCCAGCAGCTTCTTAGGGAGGATCGGGGAGCTGTTTTTT
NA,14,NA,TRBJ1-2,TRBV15,CATSRTGSYYGYTF,TGTGCCACCAGCAGGACAGGATCATACTATGGCTACACCTTC
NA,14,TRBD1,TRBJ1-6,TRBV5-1,CASSPNFPGQAPHF,TGCGCCAGCAGTCCAAATTTTCCGGGACAGGCTCCCCACTTT
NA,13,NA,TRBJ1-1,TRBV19,CASSSQRNTEAFF,TGTGCCAGTAGTTCACAGCGGAACACTGAAGCTTTCTTT
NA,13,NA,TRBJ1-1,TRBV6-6,CASSRIQGTEAFF,TGTGCCAGCAGCCGGATTCAGGGGACTGAAGCTTTCTTT
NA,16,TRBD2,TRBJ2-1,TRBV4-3,CASSQDLTSGSREQFF,TGCGCCAGCAGCCAAGATTTAACTAGCGGGAGTAGGGAGCAGTTCTTC
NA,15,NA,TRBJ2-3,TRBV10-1,CASSESGGSTDTQYF,TGCGCCAGCAGTGAGTCTGGCGGGAGCACAGATACGCAGTATTTT
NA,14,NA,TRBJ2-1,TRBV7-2,CASSLVGRRVEQFF,TGTGCCAGCAGCTTAGTAGGGCGTAGGGTTGAGCAGTTCTTC
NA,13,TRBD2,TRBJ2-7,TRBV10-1,CAPGTSGAYEQYF,TGCGCCCCCGGGACTAGCGGGGCCTACGAGCAGTACTTC
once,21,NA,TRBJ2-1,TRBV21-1,CASSKVSFLDQTRNHYNEQFF,TGTGCCAGCAGCAAAGTCTCTTTTTTAGATCAGACCAGAAACCACTACAATGAGCAGTTCTTC
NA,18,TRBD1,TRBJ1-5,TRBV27,CASSRFKSGTGGHQPQHF,TGTGCCAGCAGTCGCTTCAAGTCCGGGACAGGGGGTCATCAGCCCCAGCATTTT
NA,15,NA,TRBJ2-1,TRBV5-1,CASSLDNFSYNEQFF,TGCGCCAGCAGCTTGGATAACTTCTCCTACAATGAGCAGTTCTTC
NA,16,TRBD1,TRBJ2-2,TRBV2,CASSVRQGANTGELFF,TGTGCCAGCAGCGTTAGACAGGGAGCGAACACCGGGGAGCTGTTTTTT
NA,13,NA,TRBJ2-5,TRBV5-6,CASSLGLQETQYF,TGTGCCAGCAGCTTGGGCCTACAAGAGACCCAGTACTTC
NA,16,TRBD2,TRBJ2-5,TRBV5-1,CASSLGSGRVSETQYF,TGCGCCAGCAGCTTGGGTAGCGGGAGGGTGAGTGAGACCCAGTACTTC
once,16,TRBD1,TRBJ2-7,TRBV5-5,CASSLAGTVKPYEQYF,TGTGCCAGCAGCTTGGCCGGGACAGTAAAACCATACGAGCAGTACTTC
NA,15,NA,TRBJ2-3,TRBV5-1,CASSLGRFSTDTQYF,TGCGCCAGCAGCTTGGGGCGGTTCAGCACAGATACGCAGTATTTT